This T cell receptor beta chain was documented in a study of radiotherapy plus CTLA-4 blockade in lung cancer. Study-level information: Of all patients, 15% to 20% responded objectively and around 31% showed disease control. General study findings and limits: In blood, early T cell clone dynamics reportedly predicted response best, together with interferon-beta. Tumor-derived TCR clones expanded in blood after radiotherapy plus ipilimumab.

Only in-frame clones appear in the TCRdb table, and some are missing; sequencing was by immunoSEQ multiplex PCR. The sample holds about 23,000 clones; over 55% are singletons and the top ten take more than 3%. Chemo-refractory metastatic non-small-cell lung cancer patients underwent focal radiation alongside CTLA-4 blockade with ipilimumab. Comments on this clone: The antigen remains undetermined.

CDR1 is SGHRS, CDR2 YFSETQ, per germline. This CDR3 is 19 amino acids long. Trimming removed 3 bases at V and 5 bases at J, with 26 bases between. V and J are TRBV5-1 and TRBJ2-2; D remains ambiguous. The sequence was obtained from a human donor with non-small cell lung cancer whose response to radiotherapy plus ipilimumab could not be evaluated. This specimen was peripheral blood, taken from a patient treated with radiotherapy plus ipilimumab. The DNA for the CDR3 is TGCGCCAGCAGCTGGAATACCCATGCCCCAAGTTTCGGGACCGGGGAGCTGTTTTTT. This codes for CASSWNTHAPSFGTGELFF. The variable domain in full, with the rest retrieved from reference TRBV5-1 and TRBJ2-2, is KAGVTQTPRYLIKTRGQQVTLSCSPISGHRSVSWYQQTPGQGLQFLFEYFSETQRNKGNFPGRFSGRQFSNSRSEMNVSTLELGDSALYLCASSWNTHAPSFGTGELFFGEGSRLTVL.